This T cell receptor beta chain stems from a study of shared clonotypes between healthy human individuals. Naive CD8 cells comprised CD45RO-negative, CCR7-positively selected cells, excluding terminally differentiated effector memory CD45RA+ cells. Healthy HIV-negative adults with no recent acute infections or vaccinations were recruited as donors. The CDR3 length is 11 residues. Trimming took 8 bases from V and 13 from J, leaving 14 bases between them. Per germline, CDR1 MGHDK and CDR2 SYGVNS. The authors ran the assay at deep level. Researchers divided each subset's genomic DNA evenly across several immunoSEQ plates. Using immunoSEQ multiplex PCR, the repertoire was profiled, and TCRdb retains in-frame clones only, with some absent. The table records about 2.1 million clones, about 93% of them present only once. General study results and limits: Relative to their counterparts shared across all four donors, non-shared clonotypes exhibited diminished generation probabilities.

This clone showed up just a few times. The target antigen is unknown. This clonotype originated in a young man in good health. Some clones in this sample may be carry-over from other donors' samples. The chain has TRBV25-1 and TRBJ1-4; no firm D call. The specimen was naive CD8+ T cells from PBMCs. DNA for the CDR3: TGTGCCAGCGGGTGGGGTCCATCACTGTTTTTT. Amino acids: CASGWGPSLFF.